This T cell receptor (beta chain) was recorded in a study of regulatory T cells in long-lasting Graves disease. For the study at large: For a period under 3 months, newly diagnosed Graves' patients had taken antithyroid drugs. Notes on the study in general: Segments TRBV28, TRBJ1-2 and TRBJ2-5 showed preferential usage in persistent disease.

This clonotype has a count of ten or more. As yet, its antigen is unknown. iRepertoire HTBI primers and Arm-PCR of CDR3 regions built TCR beta libraries. MiXCR, run by TCRdb on the multiplex PCR reads, gives a single entry per CDR3 protein. The sample lists a few hundred thousand distinct CDR3 sequences; over 15% were seen once. The CDR3 sequence is 15 residues long. The junction had 15 bases not matched to a gene; V was cut back by 6 bases and J by 4 bases. CDR1 and CDR2 (germline): SQVTM, ANQGSEA. Sample time point: newly diagnosed GD, antithyroid drugs for less than 3 months. The TCR library was made from RNA that had been extracted from PBMCs in TRIzol. Patients all came to the study from an endocrinology department in Xi'an, China. These same data were also listed under a study on T cells in Graves' hyperthyroidism and ophthalmopathy.

This clonotype was obtained from a man aged 35-49 years with Graves disease. The chain has TRBV29-1 and TRBJ2-7, with 7 bases fitting TRBD1. Sequencing used peripheral blood mononuclear cells (PBMCs), obtained at new diagnosis, from a patient treated with antithyroid drugs. The CDR3 nucleotides are TGCAGCGTAGGAAACAGGGGCCTTGTTTCGTACGAGCAGTACTTC. Its protein is CSVGNRGLVSYEQYF.